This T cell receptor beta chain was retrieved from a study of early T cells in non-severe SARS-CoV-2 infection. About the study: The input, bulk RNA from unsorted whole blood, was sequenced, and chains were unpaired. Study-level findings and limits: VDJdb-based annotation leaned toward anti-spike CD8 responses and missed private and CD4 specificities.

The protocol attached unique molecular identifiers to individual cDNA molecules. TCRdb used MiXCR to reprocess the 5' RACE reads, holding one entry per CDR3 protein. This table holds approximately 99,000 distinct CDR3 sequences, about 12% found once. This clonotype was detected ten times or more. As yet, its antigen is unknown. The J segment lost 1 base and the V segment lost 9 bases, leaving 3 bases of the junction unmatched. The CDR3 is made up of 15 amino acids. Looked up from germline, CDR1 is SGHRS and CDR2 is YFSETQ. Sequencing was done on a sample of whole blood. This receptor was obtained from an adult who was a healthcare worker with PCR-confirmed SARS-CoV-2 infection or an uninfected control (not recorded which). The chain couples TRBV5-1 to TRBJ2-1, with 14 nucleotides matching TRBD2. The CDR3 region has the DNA TGCGCCACAGGGACTAGCGGGGGATCCTACAATGAGCAGTTCTTC. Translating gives CATGTSGGSYNEQFF.